This record looks at one T cell receptor beta chain sequence and its context. The source of the sample is a study of blood T cells in healthy people across ages. A second about 7 to 12 cycle PCR used barcoded and J-beta primers. The template-switch adaptor, which had 12 random nucleotides, put a tag on each cDNA molecule. TCRdb reanalysed the 5' RACE reads using MiXCR and keeps one entry per CDR3 protein. The repertoire holds around 1.5 million distinct CDR3 sequences, with roughly a third as singletons. The CDR3 extends over 11 amino acids. The germline CDR1 and CDR2 sequences are DFQATT and SNEGSKA (reference sequence).

The origin of this receptor is a woman between 25 and 40 years old in good health. Sequenced material: blood. The chain joins TRBV20-1 to TRBJ2-1, with no clear D. Near its end, the DNA agrees better with TRBJ2-7, so the J call may be wrong. This CDR3 is CSADWYNEQYF. The CDR3 DNA sequence: TGCAGTGCCGACTGGTACAATGAGCAGTACTTC.